A single sample gave rise to the 22 T cell receptor beta chains below, sequenced in a study of TIL therapy for anti-PD-1-resistant metastatic lung cancer. The immunoSEQ assay was v3. Repertoires were generated with immunoSEQ multiplex PCR, while TCRdb's copy carries only in-frame clones and drops some. The data show 20,000 to 25,000 clones, 60% to 85% seen once. Time point denoted: pre-treatment sample, taken before nivolumab and TIL therapy. Sequencing was performed on blood, taken at baseline. These receptors came from a person aged 25-85 years with non-small cell lung cancer.

This clone has more than one count but fewer than ten. The chain recombines TRBV6-4 with TRBJ2-1; the match to TRBD2 covers 14 bases. From germline, CDR1 is MRHNA and CDR2 SNTAGT. The CDR3 has 14 residues. Germline trimming cut 4 bases from V and 8 bases from J; bases unmatched to any gene: 1. The CDR3 protein is CASSGLAGGHEQFF. The CDR3 DNA follows: TGTGCCAGCAGTGGACTAGCGGGAGGGCATGAGCAGTTCTTC.

The chain employs TRBV6-6 and TRBJ2-3, with D possibly TRBD1 on 6 matching bases. The CDR3 length is 13 residues. V was cut by 8 bases and J by 4 bases, with 13 bases left in between. Germline loops: CDR1 MNHNY, CDR2 SVGAGI (reference sequence). The CDR3 nucleotides read TGTGCCAGCTCCCTAGGGGGTTCAGATACGCAGTATTTT. Its protein is CASSLGGSDTQYF.

V and J are TRBV5-4 and TRBJ2-7, with TRBD2 matching 8 bases. The CDR3 spans 16 residues. Germline assignment: CDR1 SGHNT and CDR2 YYREEE (reference sequence). V shed 0 bases and J 3 bases; nucleotides not matched to a gene: 8. The CDR3 DNA follows: TGTGCCAGCAGCTTGGGAGGGGGAGCGGGAGTCTACGAGCAGTACTTC. It specifies CASSLGGGAGVYEQYF.

This clone appeared a few times. This chain connects TRBV10-1 to TRBJ1-1; D ambiguous. Germline V lookup: CDR1 WNHNN, CDR2 SYGVQD (reference sequence). The CDR3 is 15 residues long. Trimming took off 0 bases at V and 4 bases at J, with 12 bases between the two ends. The CDR3 DNA follows: TGCGCCAGCAGTGAGTCAGGAGGGAGTCGCACTGAAGCTTTCTTT. Its protein product is CASSESGGSRTEAFF.

The rearrangement links TRBV21-1 to TRBJ1-1. TRBV21-1 is a listed pseudogene. This CDR3 region has 14 residues. The CDR3 loop is CASSNDPQNTEAFF. The CDR3 DNA reads TGTGCCAGCAGCAACGACCCACAGAACACTGAAGCTTTCTTT.

This clone was counted a few times. The chain carries TRBV7-9 and TRBJ2-7; D gene unclear. V was clipped by 3 bases and J by 3 bases, with 6 bases between them. The germline V gene encodes CDR1 SEHNR and CDR2 FQNEAQ (reference sequence). This CDR3 has 12 amino acids. The CDR3 spells CASSLKVYEQYF. The CDR3 bases are TGTGCCAGCAGCTTGAAAGTCTACGAGCAGTACTTC.

This clone was seen more than once but under ten times. The chain uses TRBV4-1 and TRBJ2-7; D is undetermined. This CDR3 is built from 13 residues. CDR1 and CDR2 from the germline V gene are MGHRA and YSYEKL. Trimming took off 4 bases at V and 0 bases at J, with 7 bases between the two ends. CDR3 protein: CASSPGYSYEQYF. CDR3 bases: TGCGCCAGCAGCCCGGGTTACTCCTACGAGCAGTACTTC.

This rearrangement joins TRBV5-4 to TRBJ1-2; D uncertain. The CDR3 covers 14 residues. The V end lost 0 bases, the J end lost 7 bases, and 13 bases lay between the germline ends. Germline CDR1 reads SGHNT; CDR2 reads YYREEE (reference sequence). In DNA form, the CDR3 reads TGTGCCAGCAGCTTGGAAGAGAAATCGCCTGGCTACACCTTC. It specifies CASSLEEKSPGYTF.

This chain connects TRBV19 to TRBJ1-2, with 9 nucleotides matching TRBD1. There are 13 residues in the CDR3. Germline V gene data show CDR1 as LNHDA and CDR2 as SQIVND (reference sequence). With 4 bases clipped from V and 8 bases from J, the junction kept 5 bases outside the gene matches. The CDR3 DNA sequence: TGTGCCAGTAGTAACAGGGGGCGGCGGGGCTACACCTTC. Encoded protein: CASSNRGRRGYTF.

This clone was recorded only once. The rearrangement joins TRBV27 to TRBJ2-7; D possibly corresponds to TRBD2 (5 bases). Trimming took 5 bases from V and 6 from J, leaving 17 bases between them. Looked up from germline, CDR1 is MNHEY and CDR2 is SMNVEV (reference sequence). This CDR3 region has 14 residues. The CDR3, as DNA: TGTGCCAGCAGTATCACTAGTGGTCGAAGCGAGCAGTACTTC. Translating gives CASSITSGRSEQYF.

The chain is built from TRBV7-8 and TRBJ2-7; D not certain. Germline-derived CDR1 and CDR2 are SGHVS and FQNEAQ. The germline V and J ends were trimmed by 3 bases and 2 bases, with 8 bases remaining between them. The CDR3 consists of 13 residues. For the CDR3, the DNA is TGTGCCAGCAGCTTTCCTGGGGCCTACGAGCAGTACTTC. Its translation: CASSFPGAYEQYF.

This chain connects TRBV7-2 to TRBJ2-3; the match to TRBD1 covers 7 bases. With V trimmed by 1 base and J by 0 bases, 4 bases remained unmatched. Germline CDR1 reads SGHTA; CDR2 reads FQGNSA. The CDR3 spans 16 residues. The CDR3 loop is CASSLGTGQSTDTQYF. In nucleotides, the CDR3 is TGTGCCAGCAGCTTAGGGACGGGACAGAGCACAGATACGCAGTATTTT.

The gene calls are TRBV6-1 and TRBJ2-6; D is possibly TRBD2 (7 bases). This CDR3 is 15 amino acids long. Germline V gives CDR1 MNHNS, CDR2 SASEGT. V was pared by 1 base and J by 4 bases, with 8 bases between. This CDR3 is CASSEGGGGANVLTF. For the CDR3, the DNA is TGTGCCAGCAGTGAAGGGGGGGGCGGGGCCAACGTCCTGACTTTC.

The chain is built from TRBV29-1 and TRBJ2-5; D possibly uses TRBD1 or TRBD2 (6 bases each). The V end was cut by 5 bases, the J end by 1 base, with 17 bases between. The CDR3 runs 15 residues. Germline lookup yields CDR1 SQVTM and CDR2 ANQGSEA. CDR3 protein: CSVPLRGDLQETQYF. As DNA, the CDR3 is TGCAGCGTTCCACTTAGGGGGGACCTCCAAGAGACCCAGTACTTC.

This clone has only a few counts. The genes are TRBV27 and TRBJ2-3; 11 bases map to TRBD2. Germline values: CDR1 MNHEY, CDR2 SMNVEV (reference sequence). Trimming took 6 bases from V and 6 from J; bases not matched to a gene: 11. This CDR3 contains 16 residues. Here the CDR3 reads CASRAFSGGARDTQYF. CDR3 nucleotides: TGTGCCAGCAGGGCCTTTAGCGGGGGGGCTAGGGATACGCAGTATTTT.

The chain joins TRBV7-2 to TRBJ2-7, with a weak D call TRBD2 (6 bases). This CDR3 contains 12 residues. Germline-derived CDR1 and CDR2 are SGHTA and FQGNSA. The V end was cut by 9 bases, the J end by 5 bases, with 14 bases between. This chain's CDR3 is CARGGPAHEQYF. The CDR3 DNA follows: TGTGCCAGGGGGGGACCTGCCCACGAGCAGTACTTC.

The chain uses TRBV6-5 and TRBJ2-7, with D possibly being TRBD1 (6 bases). The CDR3 has 13 residues. V was clipped by 5 bases and J by 5 bases, with 13 bases between them. CDR1 is MNHEY and CDR2 is SVGAGI in the germline V gene. Written as DNA, the CDR3 is TGTGCCAGCAGTCCCAATGGGGGCCACGAGCAGTACTTC. Its translation: CASSPNGGHEQYF.

The V call is TRBV4-3, the J call TRBJ2-1, with a tentative D call TRBD1 (6 bases). Germline loops: CDR1 LGHNA, CDR2 YSLEER. This CDR3 spans 14 amino acids. Deletions cut 6 bases from V and 8 bases from J, with 17 bases between. The CDR3 here is CASSPETGADEQFF. For the CDR3, the DNA is TGCGCCAGCAGTCCCGAGACAGGCGCCGATGAGCAGTTCTTC.

CDR3: CASSSMGQTITDTQYF. In nucleotides, the CDR3 is TGTGCCAGCAGCTCGATGGGACAGACAATAACAGATACGCAGTATTTT. This chain links TRBV5-6 with TRBJ2-3; 7 nucleotides agree with TRBD1. Per germline, CDR1 SGHDT and CDR2 YYEEEE. The junction had 10 bases not matched to a gene; V was cut back by 3 bases and J by 3 bases. The CDR3 is 16 residues long. Together with reference TRBV5-6 and TRBJ2-3, the CDR3 gives the full variable domain: DAGVTQSPTHLIKTRGQQVTLRCSPKSGHDTVSWYQQALGQGPQFIFQYYEEEERQRGNFPDRFSGHQFPNYSSELNVNALLLGDSALYLCASSSMGQTITDTQYFGPGTRLTVL.

The V and J genes are TRBV7-2 and TRBJ2-7, with D uncertain. The CDR3 sequence is 13 residues long. V was trimmed by 1 base and J by 4 bases, leaving 8 bases between them. Germline-derived CDR1 and CDR2 are SGHTA and FQGNSA. CDR3 protein: CASSLVLTYEQYF. The DNA for the CDR3 is TGTGCCAGCAGCTTAGTCCTCACTTACGAGCAGTACTTC.

This clone was seen just once. The rearrangement links TRBV28 to TRBJ1-2, with D perhaps matching TRBD1 (5 bases). V dropped 6 bases and J dropped 0 bases, with 11 bases sitting between them. Germline V CDR1 and CDR2: MDHEN, SYDVKM. There are 14 residues in the CDR3. The CDR3 DNA sequence: TGTGCCAGCAGCAGACAGCCAGCTAACTATGGCTACACCTTC. It specifies CASSRQPANYGYTF.

This chain uses TRBV19 with TRBJ1-1; D uncertain. Trimming left V 9 bases short and J 2 bases short, with 7 bases between. This CDR3 has 11 residues. Germline lookup yields CDR1 LNHDA and CDR2 SQIVND (reference sequence). As DNA, the CDR3 is TGTGCCAGCGAGGGAAACACTGAAGCTTTCTTT. It codes for CASEGNTEAFF.